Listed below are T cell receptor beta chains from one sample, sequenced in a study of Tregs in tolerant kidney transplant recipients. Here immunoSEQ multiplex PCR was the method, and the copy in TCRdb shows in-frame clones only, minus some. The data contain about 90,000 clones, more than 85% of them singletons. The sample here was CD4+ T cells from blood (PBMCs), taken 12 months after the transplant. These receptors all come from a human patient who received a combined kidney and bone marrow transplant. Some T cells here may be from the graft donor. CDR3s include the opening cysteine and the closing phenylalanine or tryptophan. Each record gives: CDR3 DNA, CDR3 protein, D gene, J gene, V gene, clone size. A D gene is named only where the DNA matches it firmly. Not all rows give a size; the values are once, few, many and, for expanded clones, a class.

cdr3_nt: TGTGCTGGGGGGTCCCCTGGAAACACCATATATTTT
cdr3_aa: CAGGSPGNTIYF
d_call: .
j_call: TRBJ1-3
v_call: TRBV2
clone_size: .

cdr3_nt: TGTGCCAGCTCCGAGCAGGCCAGCTCCTATAATTCACCCCTCCACTTT
cdr3_aa: CASSEQASSYNSPLHF
d_call: .
j_call: TRBJ1-6
v_call: TRBV9
clone_size: .

cdr3_nt: TGTGCCAGTAGTATAGCAGGGGCCCACTACAACTACGAGCAGTACTTC
cdr3_aa: CASSIAGAHYNYEQYF
d_call: .
j_call: TRBJ2-7
v_call: TRBV19
clone_size: .

cdr3_nt: TGTGCCAGCAGCTTACTCCGCGGGGGGGAAACTTTAGAGCAGTTCTTC
cdr3_aa: CASSLLRGGETLEQFF
d_call: TRBD2
j_call: TRBJ2-1
v_call: TRBV7-8
clone_size: .

cdr3_nt: TGTGCCAGTACCCTAGCGTATACGCAGTATTTT
cdr3_aa: CASTLAYTQYF
d_call: .
j_call: TRBJ2-3
v_call: TRBV7-8
clone_size: .

cdr3_nt: TGTGCCAGCTCACCAGTGGGACAGTATGGCTACACCTTC
cdr3_aa: CASSPVGQYGYTF
d_call: TRBD1
j_call: TRBJ1-2
v_call: TRBV18
clone_size: .

cdr3_nt: TGTGCCAGCAGCATGCGCACAGGGTTAAACTATGGCTACACCTTC
cdr3_aa: CASSMRTGLNYGYTF
d_call: .
j_call: TRBJ1-2
v_call: TRBV7-6
clone_size: .

cdr3_nt: TGTGCCAGCAGCCCACAAATGACTAGCACCTACGAGCAGTACTTC
cdr3_aa: CASSPQMTSTYEQYF
d_call: TRBD2
j_call: TRBJ2-7
v_call: TRBV13
clone_size: .

cdr3_nt: TGTGCCAGCAGTTACTCGCTAGCGGGAGTGGAGACCCAGTACTTC
cdr3_aa: CASSYSLAGVETQYF
d_call: TRBD2
j_call: TRBJ2-5
v_call: TRBV6-5
clone_size: once

cdr3_nt: TGTGCCAGTAGTCCTCCTCCGACAGGGAAGGACTATGGCTACACCTTC
cdr3_aa: CASSPPPTGKDYGYTF
d_call: TRBD1
j_call: TRBJ1-2
v_call: TRBV19
clone_size: once

cdr3_nt: TGTGCCAGCAGTCGTCCAGGGGGCGGGACAGATACGCAGTATTTT
cdr3_aa: CASSRPGGGTDTQYF
d_call: TRBD1
j_call: TRBJ2-3
v_call: TRBV6-6
clone_size: .

cdr3_nt: TGTGCCAGCGTGGGACAGGGTTCCAATGAGCAGTTCTTC
cdr3_aa: CASVGQGSNEQFF
d_call: TRBD1
j_call: TRBJ2-1
v_call: TRBV9
clone_size: .

cdr3_nt: TGTGCCAGCAGCTTAGTACACGCGAACACCGGGGAGCTGTTTTTT
cdr3_aa: CASSLVHANTGELFF
d_call: .
j_call: TRBJ2-2
v_call: TRBV7-7
clone_size: .

cdr3_nt: TGTGCCAGCAGCGGTCCCCCAGGAAACTCCTACGAGCAGTACTTC
cdr3_aa: CASSGPPGNSYEQYF
d_call: .
j_call: TRBJ2-7
v_call: TRBV11-3
clone_size: .

cdr3_nt: TGTGCCTGTACAGCCGGAATAAGCTCCTATAATTCACCCCTCCACTTT
cdr3_aa: CACTAGISSYNSPLHF
d_call: .
j_call: TRBJ1-6
v_call: TRBV30
clone_size: .

cdr3_nt: TGTGCCAGCAGCCGACGGGGTGGCTCCTACAATGAGCAGTTCTTC
cdr3_aa: CASSRRGGSYNEQFF
d_call: .
j_call: TRBJ2-1
v_call: TRBV7-2
clone_size: .

cdr3_nt: TGTGCCAGCAGCTTAGTTGCGGGTTACTATGGCTACACCTTC
cdr3_aa: CASSLVAGYYGYTF
d_call: .
j_call: TRBJ1-2
v_call: TRBV7-2
clone_size: once

cdr3_nt: TGTGCCAGCAGCTCCTATTATTTAGCGGGCCCCTACAATGAGCAGTTCTTC
cdr3_aa: CASSSYYLAGPYNEQFF
d_call: TRBD2
j_call: TRBJ2-1
v_call: TRBV7-6
clone_size: once

cdr3_nt: TGTGCCAGCAGTTACCTTGGCGGGGGGGCTTACGAGCAGTACTTC
cdr3_aa: CASSYLGGGAYEQYF
d_call: TRBD2
j_call: TRBJ2-7
v_call: TRBV6-6
clone_size: .

cdr3_nt: TGCGCCAGCAGCGCAACTAGCGGCACAGATACGCAGTATTTT
cdr3_aa: CASSATSGTDTQYF
d_call: TRBD2
j_call: TRBJ2-3
v_call: TRBV5-1
clone_size: .

cdr3_nt: TGTGCCACCAGGACAGGGCTCACCGGGGAGCTGTTTTTT
cdr3_aa: CATRTGLTGELFF
d_call: TRBD1
j_call: TRBJ2-2
v_call: TRBV6-1
clone_size: .

cdr3_nt: TGTGCCAGCAGCGTAGGGACTAACCCCCCATCTGAGCAGTTCTTC
cdr3_aa: CASSVGTNPPSEQFF
d_call: .
j_call: TRBJ2-1
v_call: TRBV9
clone_size: .

cdr3_nt: TGCAGCGTTGAAGGAGGGGGCGCTTCCTATGGCTACACCTTC
cdr3_aa: CSVEGGGASYGYTF
d_call: TRBD1
j_call: TRBJ1-2
v_call: TRBV29-1
clone_size: .

cdr3_nt: TGTGCCAGTAGTCCGATCCCTCGCGGGAACACTGAAGCTTTCTTT
cdr3_aa: CASSPIPRGNTEAFF
d_call: .
j_call: TRBJ1-1
v_call: TRBV19
clone_size: .

cdr3_nt: TGTGCCAGCGGCAACACAGATACGCAGTATTTT
cdr3_aa: CASGNTDTQYF
d_call: .
j_call: TRBJ2-3
v_call: TRBV7-6
clone_size: .

cdr3_nt: TGTGCCAGCAGTCCCTTAACCAGGGACTATGGCTACACCTTC
cdr3_aa: CASSPLTRDYGYTF
d_call: .
j_call: TRBJ1-2
v_call: TRBV27
clone_size: .

cdr3_nt: TGTGCCAGCAGACTGGACAGGGGTAATTCACCCCTCCACTTT
cdr3_aa: CASRLDRGNSPLHF
d_call: TRBD1
j_call: TRBJ1-6
v_call: TRBV27
clone_size: .

cdr3_nt: TGTGCCAGCGTCCGGGACATACGGAATGAAAAACTGTTTTTT
cdr3_aa: CASVRDIRNEKLFF
d_call: .
j_call: TRBJ1-4
v_call: TRBV18
clone_size: .

cdr3_nt: TGTGCCAGCTCACTTTCGGGAGCCCCAGAGACCCAGTACTTC
cdr3_aa: CASSLSGAPETQYF
d_call: .
j_call: TRBJ2-5
v_call: TRBV18
clone_size: .

cdr3_nt: TGTGCCAGCAGCTTGCGAGCCAACGAGCAGTACTTC
cdr3_aa: CASSLRANEQYF
d_call: .
j_call: TRBJ2-7
v_call: TRBV5-5
clone_size: .

cdr3_nt: TGCGCCAGCAGCTTGGGAGGACAGGGGTTGGGCGAGCAGTACTTC
cdr3_aa: CASSLGGQGLGEQYF
d_call: TRBD1
j_call: TRBJ2-7
v_call: TRBV5-1
clone_size: .

cdr3_nt: TGTGCCAGCAGCAATCGACAGGTATTTGGCTCCTACGAGCAGTACTTC
cdr3_aa: CASSNRQVFGSYEQYF
d_call: .
j_call: TRBJ2-7
v_call: TRBV11-3
clone_size: .

cdr3_nt: TGTGCCAGCAGGAGAGTATGGGCCTCCAATGAGCAGTTCTTC
cdr3_aa: CASRRVWASNEQFF
d_call: .
j_call: TRBJ2-1
v_call: TRBV5-6
clone_size: .

cdr3_nt: TGCGCCAGCAGGGTCCCCAGGGGGTCGGGAGGCTACACCTTC
cdr3_aa: CASRVPRGSGGYTF
d_call: TRBD1
j_call: TRBJ1-2
v_call: TRBV23-1
clone_size: .

cdr3_nt: TGTGCCAGCAGTCCTTTAGGGACAGAAAACTATGGCTACACCTTC
cdr3_aa: CASSPLGTENYGYTF
d_call: TRBD1
j_call: TRBJ1-2
v_call: TRBV2
clone_size: few

cdr3_nt: TGTGCCAGCAGCTTGGCGGGGGGGCAGAAGACCCAGTACTTC
cdr3_aa: CASSLAGGQKTQYF
d_call: TRBD2
j_call: TRBJ2-5
v_call: TRBV7-2
clone_size: .

cdr3_nt: TGTGCCAGTAAACCGCTCGGACTAGCGGAAATCACAGATACGCAGTATTTT
cdr3_aa: CASKPLGLAEITDTQYF
d_call: TRBD2
j_call: TRBJ2-3
v_call: TRBV19
clone_size: once

cdr3_nt: TGTGCCAGCAGCTTCAAAGTTCTTCCAGGACTATTCTACGAGCAGTACTTC
cdr3_aa: CASSFKVLPGLFYEQYF
d_call: .
j_call: TRBJ2-7
v_call: TRBV11-3
clone_size: .

cdr3_nt: TGTGCCAGTAGTATTCTCCCTGGACTAGCGGGGGGAGAGTTTTTCTTC
cdr3_aa: CASSILPGLAGGEFFF
d_call: TRBD2
j_call: TRBJ2-1
v_call: TRBV19
clone_size: .

cdr3_nt: TGCGCCAGCAGCTTGGCCGGAGGGGCCCTCTCCTACGAGCAGTACTTC
cdr3_aa: CASSLAGGALSYEQYF
d_call: .
j_call: TRBJ2-7
v_call: TRBV5-1
clone_size: .

cdr3_nt: TGTGCCAGCAGCTTGGCCCGGACAGGGTCGAATGGCTACACCTTC
cdr3_aa: CASSLARTGSNGYTF
d_call: TRBD1
j_call: TRBJ1-2
v_call: TRBV5-4
clone_size: .

cdr3_nt: TGTGCCAGCAGCAATGGCGCTAGCGGGAAAGTTAGGTACGAGCAGTACTTC
cdr3_aa: CASSNGASGKVRYEQYF
d_call: .
j_call: TRBJ2-7
v_call: TRBV21-1
clone_size: .

cdr3_nt: TGTGCCAGCAGCGTAGCTCTTCAAGAGACCCAGTACTTC
cdr3_aa: CASSVALQETQYF
d_call: .
j_call: TRBJ2-5
v_call: TRBV9
clone_size: .

cdr3_nt: TGTGCCAGCGGGGTGGGCGGGGGGCCTGGAAACACCATATATTTT
cdr3_aa: CASGVGGGPGNTIYF
d_call: .
j_call: TRBJ1-3
v_call: TRBV28
clone_size: .

cdr3_nt: TGTGCCAGCAGCTTTAGGCTAGCGACAGATACGCAGTATTTT
cdr3_aa: CASSFRLATDTQYF
d_call: .
j_call: TRBJ2-3
v_call: TRBV5-4
clone_size: .

cdr3_nt: TGTGCTAGTGGACGGGACAGGGCCACTGAAGCTTTCTTT
cdr3_aa: CASGRDRATEAFF
d_call: TRBD1
j_call: TRBJ1-1
v_call: TRBV12-5
clone_size: .

cdr3_nt: TGTGCCAGCAGCTTAGCTTCCAAAACTGGAAACACCATATATTTT
cdr3_aa: CASSLASKTGNTIYF
d_call: .
j_call: TRBJ1-3
v_call: TRBV7-2
clone_size: .

cdr3_nt: TGTGCCACCAGGGGCGGCCCGGGACAGGGTACTAACTATGGCTACACCTTC
cdr3_aa: CATRGGPGQGTNYGYTF
d_call: TRBD1
j_call: TRBJ1-2
v_call: TRBV10-3
clone_size: few

cdr3_nt: TGTGCCAGCAGCCACCGGGACAGGAAATCCTACAATGAGCAGTTCTTC
cdr3_aa: CASSHRDRKSYNEQFF
d_call: TRBD1
j_call: TRBJ2-1
v_call: TRBV4-2
clone_size: once

cdr3_nt: TGTGCCAGCAGCGTCGACAGGAACACTGAAGCTTTCTTT
cdr3_aa: CASSVDRNTEAFF
d_call: .
j_call: TRBJ1-1
v_call: TRBV9
clone_size: .

cdr3_nt: TGTGCCAGCAGGAAGGGACAGGGAGGAGGCTACACCTTC
cdr3_aa: CASRKGQGGGYTF
d_call: TRBD1
j_call: TRBJ1-2
v_call: TRBV6-5
clone_size: .

cdr3_nt: TGTGCCAGCTCACGGGCCCGGGAGACCCAGTACTTC
cdr3_aa: CASSRARETQYF
d_call: .
j_call: TRBJ2-5
v_call: TRBV18
clone_size: .